The clone carrying this T cell receptor (beta chain) has ten or more counts. The antigen remains unidentified. The CDR3 regions of TCR beta were amplified from RNA transcripts. A set of HTBI primers served as the primers for a first-round RT-PCR of the TCR CDR3. TCRdb itself ran the multiplex PCR reads through MiXCR, one entry per CDR3 protein. Among 450,000 to 700,000 distinct CDR3 sequences listed, about half were seen once. The data are from a study of T cells in Graves' hyperthyroidism and ophthalmopathy. Broader study findings: Ophthalmopathy, which appeared later, was predicted by the model a median around 6 months before onset. Appearing also in blood were most of the thyroid clonotypes expanded above 0.001. From stable hyperthyroidism, ophthalmopathy was set apart by a 13 V-J model.

Diagnostic assessment was based on clinical symptoms, serum thyroxine and TRAb, thyroid ultrasound and orbital computed tomography. V was shortened by 0 bases and J by 3 bases, with 12 bases between the two germline ends. Germline loops: CDR1 LNHNV, CDR2 YYDKDF (reference sequence). This CDR3 is built from 16 residues. This TCR was sampled from an adult woman with Graves' disease, either hyperthyroidism or ophthalmopathy (not recorded which). The sequenced sample consisted of peripheral blood or thyroid tissue (not recorded which). The chain couples TRBV15 to TRBJ1-5, with D perhaps matching TRBD1 (6 bases). CDR3 sequence reads: CATSRDGGGLNQPQHF. CDR3 coding DNA: TGTGCCACCAGCAGAGATGGGGGGGGCCTCAATCAGCCCCAGCATTTT. The full variable domain, rest sourced from reference TRBV15 and TRBJ1-5, is DAMVIQNPRYQVTQFGKPVTLSCSQTLNHNVMYWYQQKSSQAPKLLFHYYDKDFNNEADTPDNFQSRRPNTSFCFLDIRSPGLGDTAMYLCATSRDGGGLNQPQHFGDGTRLSIL.